A single sample gave rise to the 19 T cell receptor beta chains below, sequenced in a study of T cell responses to AZD1222 COVID-19 vaccine (dated by TCRdb to 2020 to 2022). The receptor library was made with the immunoSEQ multiplex PCR assay. TCRdb retrieved this table from immuneACCESS and kept in-frame rearrangements only. Not all clones are present; in checked studies, unresolved V genes account for under half, and no reason is known for the remainder. A total of 120,000 or so clones appear in this sample, roughly 91% of them only once. Around 10% of the sample is taken by the ten largest. The sample's time point label, in plain terms: baseline before first vaccination. The treatment or condition label of this sample denotes: meningococcal conjugate vaccine given as trial control. The sequencing here drew on peripheral blood, taken on day 0 of MenACWY control vaccination. The receptors come from an adult in good health.

V gene TRBV7-2 combines with J gene TRBJ2-7; D is tentatively TRBD1 or TRBD2 (5 bases each). CDR1 and CDR2 (germline): SGHTA, FQGNSA. The V end was cut by 0 bases, the J end by 5 bases, with 11 bases between. This CDR3 contains 14 residues. CDR3 residues: CASSLARGAHEQYF. As DNA, the CDR3 is TGTGCCAGCAGCTTAGCTAGGGGAGCCCACGAGCAGTACTTC.

The V and J genes are TRBV5-8 and TRBJ1-1; no firm D call. The CDR3 runs to 19 residues. Germline V gene sequence: CDR1 SGHTS, CDR2 YDEGEE. V was pared by 1 base and J by 4 bases, with 26 bases between. The CDR3 reads CASSLPESIQRAFPTEAFF. CDR3 nucleotides: TGTGCCAGCAGCTTGCCGGAGTCGATTCAACGAGCATTTCCCACTGAAGCTTTCTTT.

The J gene is TRBJ1-2, the V gene TRBV7-2; 9 nucleotides agree with TRBD1. With 5 bases clipped from V and 5 bases from J, the junction kept 6 bases outside the gene matches. In germline, CDR1 is SGHTA, CDR2 FQGNSA. The CDR3 contains 14 residues. The CDR3 loop is CASSDRGEGYGYTF. For the CDR3, the DNA is TGTGCCAGCAGCGACAGGGGGGAAGGGTATGGCTACACCTTC.

This CDR3 is CASSLIGTGELFF. The CDR3 DNA sequence: TGTGCCAGCAGTTTGATAGGTACCGGGGAGCTGTTTTTT. The chain carries TRBV28 and TRBJ2-2; D is uncertain. The germline V and J ends were trimmed by 3 bases and 5 bases, with 7 bases remaining between them. CDR3 length: 13 residues. Germline V gene sequence: CDR1 MDHEN, CDR2 SYDVKM.

The rearrangement joins TRBV5-8 to TRBJ2-1, with 8 bases identical to TRBD2. Germline trimming cut 6 bases from V and 3 bases from J; bases unmatched to any gene: 8. CDR1 and CDR2 (germline): SGHTS, YDEGEE. The CDR3 is 15 residues long. CDR3 nucleotides: TGTGCCAGCACCCTACGGAGCGGGAGCTACAATGAGCAGTTCTTC. Residues: CASTLRSGSYNEQFF. Drawing the rest from reference TRBV5-8 and TRBJ2-1, the complete variable domain is EAGVTQSPTHLIKTRGQQATLRCSPISGHTSVYWYQQALGLGLQFLLWYDEGEERNRGNFPPRFSGRQFPNYSSELNVNALELEDSALYLCASTLRSGSYNEQFFGPGTRLTVL.

The CDR3 sequence: CASSLGTGPIYGYTF. CDR3 in DNA: TGTGCCAGCAGCTTAGGGACAGGACCTATCTATGGCTACACCTTC. This chain joins TRBV7-2 and TRBJ1-2, with TRBD1 identical over 7 bases. V was clipped by 1 base and J by 4 bases; unmatched bases: 6. The CDR3 consists of 15 residues. CDR1 is SGHTA, CDR2 FQGNSA, per germline.

The chain joins TRBV2 to TRBJ2-7; D is possibly TRBD1 or TRBD2 (5 bases each). The CDR3 spans 13 residues. V was shortened by 5 bases and J by 6 bases, with 14 bases between the two germline ends. The germline CDR1 and CDR2 sequences are SNHLY and FYNNEI. The CDR3 region is CASSPTGRVEQYF. The CDR3 bases are TGTGCCAGCAGTCCAACGGGACGGGTCGAGCAGTACTTC.

The chain is built from TRBV12-3 or TRBV12-4 and TRBJ1-2; 10 bases match TRBD1. CDR3 length equals 13 residues. V shed 7 bases and J 4 bases; nucleotides not matched to a gene: 3. The CDR3 sequence is CASNDRGLYGYTF. In DNA form, the CDR3 reads TGTGCCAGCAACGACAGGGGGCTCTATGGCTACACCTTC.

The chain joins TRBV5-1 to TRBJ1-2; TRBD1 matches at 10 bases. The trim removed 3 bases at V and 3 bases at J, leaving 5 bases unmatched. The CDR3 is made up of 15 amino acids. CDR1 SGHRS and CDR2 YFSETQ come from the germline V gene. CDR3 protein: CASSSRTGGDYGYTF. CDR3 coding DNA: TGCGCCAGCAGCTCGCGGACAGGGGGAGACTATGGCTACACCTTC.

This clone has only one observation. The rearrangement joins TRBV6-5 to TRBJ2-1, with 7 bases matching TRBD1. J was trimmed by 4 bases and V by 0 bases; bases with no gene match: 3. Germline CDR1 and CDR2: MNHEY and SVGAGI. The CDR3 is made up of 15 amino acids. The CDR3 sequence is CASSYSLQGYNEQFF. CDR3 sequence (DNA): TGTGCCAGCAGTTACTCGTTACAGGGGTACAATGAGCAGTTCTTC.

This clone was detected once. This chain uses TRBV11-3 with TRBJ2-1; no firm D call. The germline V gene encodes CDR1 SGHNT and CDR2 YENEEA. V lost 1 base, J lost 9 bases, and 10 bases lay in between. The CDR3 covers 13 residues. The CDR3 bases are TGTGCCAGCAGCTTAGTGCTAGACGGTGAGCAGTTCTTC. Translating gives CASSLVLDGEQFF.

The chain joins TRBV7-3 to TRBJ1-1; D remains unclear. Germline CDR1 reads SGHTA; CDR2 reads FQGTGA. This CDR3 is 13 amino acids long. V lost 0 bases, J lost 5 bases, and 7 bases lay in between. DNA of the CDR3: TGTGCCAGCAGCTTAACCGCCCGGACTGAAGCTTTCTTT. It translates to CASSLTARTEAFF.

The chain carries TRBV11-2 and TRBJ2-5, with D perhaps TRBD1 or TRBD2 (5 bases each). This CDR3 has 13 amino acids. Trimming shortened V by 2 bases and J by 5 bases, and 9 bases separated the two germline ends. Germline V lookup: CDR1 SGHAT, CDR2 FQNNGV. CDR3 region: CASSLRGDETQYF. In nucleotides, the CDR3 is TGTGCCAGCAGCTTAAGAGGGGATGAGACCCAGTACTTC.

V and J are TRBV5-1 and TRBJ1-4; D possibly corresponds to TRBD1 (5 bases). Germline CDR1 is SGHRS and CDR2 is YFSETQ. CDR3 size: 15 residues. V was cut by 0 bases and J by 4 bases, with 10 bases left in between. CDR3 sequence: CASSLGDSRNEKLFF. In DNA form, the CDR3 reads TGCGCCAGCAGCTTGGGAGACAGTCGTAATGAAAAACTGTTTTTT.

The genes are TRBV5-1 and TRBJ2-3, with D perhaps TRBD1 (6 bases). CDR1 is SGHRS and CDR2 is YFSETQ in the germline V gene. The CDR3 loop spans 16 amino acids. The V and J ends lost 4 bases and 3 bases respectively, with 18 bases between them. The CDR3 loop reads CASSTGTNSQTDTQYF. The DNA for the CDR3 is TGCGCCAGCAGCACAGGGACGAATAGTCAGACAGATACGCAGTATTTT.

The chain is built from TRBV7-8 and TRBJ2-3; 7 bases agree with TRBD2. J lost 6 bases, V lost 1 base, and 4 bases had no gene match. Germline CDR1 is SGHVS and CDR2 is FQNEAQ. The CDR3 has 14 residues. CDR3 region: CASSLGRGLDTQYF. In nucleotides, the CDR3 is TGTGCCAGCAGCTTAGGGCGGGGGTTGGATACGCAGTATTTT. The full variable domain, with the rest looked up from reference TRBV7-8 and TRBJ2-3, is GAGVSQSPRYKVAKRGQDVALRCDPISGHVSLFWYQQALGQGPEFLTYFQNEAQLDKSGLPSDRFFAERPEGSVSTLKIQRTQQEDSAVYLCASSLGRGLDTQYFGPGTRLTVL.

The chain uses TRBV4-1 and TRBJ2-1, with 12 bases aligning to TRBD2. Trimming removed 3 bases from V and 10 bases from J; junction bases left unmatched: 7. This CDR3 contains 15 residues. The germline CDR1 and CDR2 sequences are MGHRA and YSYEKL. Written as DNA, the CDR3 is TGCGCCAGCAGCCATTTAACTAGCGGGAGGAGGGAGCAGTTCTTC. Its protein product is CASSHLTSGRREQFF.

This rearrangement joins TRBV18 to TRBJ1-2; TRBD1 aligns across 9 bases. This CDR3 has 13 residues. CDR1 is KGHSH and CDR2 is LQKENI in the germline V gene. V lost 3 bases, J lost 5 bases, and 1 base stayed unmatched. The CDR3 coding sequence is TGTGCCAGCTCACCGGACAGGGGTTATGGCTACACCTTC. Encoded protein: CASSPDRGYGYTF.

V usage is TRBV6-5 and J usage is TRBJ2-7, with TRBD1 matching over 7 bases. The germline V gene has CDR1 MNHEY and CDR2 SVGAGI. The CDR3 has 15 amino acids. With 0 bases clipped from V and 2 bases from J, the junction kept 4 bases outside the gene matches. For the CDR3, the DNA is TGTGCCAGCAGTTACTCGGGGACAGTCGCCTACGAGCAGTACTTC. Translation gives CASSYSGTVAYEQYF.